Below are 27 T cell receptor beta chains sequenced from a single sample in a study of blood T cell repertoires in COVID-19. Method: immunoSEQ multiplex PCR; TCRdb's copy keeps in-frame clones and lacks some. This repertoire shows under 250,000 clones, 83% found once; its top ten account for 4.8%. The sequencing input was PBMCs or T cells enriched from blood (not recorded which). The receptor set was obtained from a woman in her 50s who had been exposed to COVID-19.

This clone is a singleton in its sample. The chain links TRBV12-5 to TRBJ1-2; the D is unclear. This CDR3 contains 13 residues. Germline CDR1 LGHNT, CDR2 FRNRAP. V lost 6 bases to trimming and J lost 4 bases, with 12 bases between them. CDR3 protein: CASGFPGGYGYTF. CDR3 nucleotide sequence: TGTGCTAGTGGCTTCCCCGGCGGCTATGGCTACACCTTC.

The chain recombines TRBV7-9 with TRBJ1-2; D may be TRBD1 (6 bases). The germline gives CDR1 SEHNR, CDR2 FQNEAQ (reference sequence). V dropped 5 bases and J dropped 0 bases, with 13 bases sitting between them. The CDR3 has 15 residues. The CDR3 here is CASSPNYRANYGYTF. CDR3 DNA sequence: TGTGCCAGCAGCCCTAATTACAGGGCTAACTATGGCTACACCTTC. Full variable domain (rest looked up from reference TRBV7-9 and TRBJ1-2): DTGVSQNPRHKITKRGQNVTFRCDPISEHNRLYWYRQTLGQGPEFLTYFQNEAQLEKSRLLSDRFSAERPKGSFSTLEIQRTEQGDSAMYLCASSPNYRANYGYTFGSGTRLTVV.

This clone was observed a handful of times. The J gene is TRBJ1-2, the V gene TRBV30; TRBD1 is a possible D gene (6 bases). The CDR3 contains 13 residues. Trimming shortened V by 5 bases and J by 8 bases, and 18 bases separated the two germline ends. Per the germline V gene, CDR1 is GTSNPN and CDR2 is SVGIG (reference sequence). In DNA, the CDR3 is TGTGCCTGGGTCTTCAGGGGATTCGAAGGCTACACCTTC. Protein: CAWVFRGFEGYTF. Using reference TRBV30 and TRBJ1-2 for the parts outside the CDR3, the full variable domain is SQTIHQWPATLVQPVGSPLSLECTVEGTSNPNLYWYRQAAGRGLQLLFYSVGIGQISSEVPQNLSASRPQDRQFILSSKKLLLSDSGFYLCAWVFRGFEGYTFGSGTRLTVV.

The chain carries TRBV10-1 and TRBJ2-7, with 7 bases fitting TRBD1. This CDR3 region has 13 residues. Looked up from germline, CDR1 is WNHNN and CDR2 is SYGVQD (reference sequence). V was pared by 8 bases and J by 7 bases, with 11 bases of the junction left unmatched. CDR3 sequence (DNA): TGCGCCAGCTCACAGGGGTTCGTGGGGGAGCAGTACTTC. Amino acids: CASSQGFVGEQYF.

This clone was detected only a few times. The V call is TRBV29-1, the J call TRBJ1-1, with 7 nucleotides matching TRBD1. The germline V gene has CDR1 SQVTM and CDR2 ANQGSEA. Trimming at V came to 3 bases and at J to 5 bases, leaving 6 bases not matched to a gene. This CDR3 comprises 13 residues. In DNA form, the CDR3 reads TGCAGCGTTGATGAGGGGGCGGTAACTGAAGCTTTCTTT. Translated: CSVDEGAVTEAFF.

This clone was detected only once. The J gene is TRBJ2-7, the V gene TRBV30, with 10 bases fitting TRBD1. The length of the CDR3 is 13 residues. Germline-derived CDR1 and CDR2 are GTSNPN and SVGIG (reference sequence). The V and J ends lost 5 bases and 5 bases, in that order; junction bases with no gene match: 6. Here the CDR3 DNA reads TGTGCCTGGGACCGGGACAGGGGCGACGAGCAGTACTTC. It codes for CAWDRDRGDEQYF.

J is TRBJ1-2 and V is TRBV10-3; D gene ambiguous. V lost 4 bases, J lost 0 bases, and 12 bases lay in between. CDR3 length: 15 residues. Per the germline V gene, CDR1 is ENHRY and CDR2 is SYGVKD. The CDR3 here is CAISVGRETNYGYTF. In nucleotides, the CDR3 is TGTGCCATCAGTGTTGGGAGGGAAACTAACTATGGCTACACCTTC.

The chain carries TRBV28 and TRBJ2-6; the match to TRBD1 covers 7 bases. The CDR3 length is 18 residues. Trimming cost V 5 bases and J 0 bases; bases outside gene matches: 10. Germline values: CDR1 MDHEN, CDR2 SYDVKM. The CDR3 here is CASSPTLDRTSGANVLTF. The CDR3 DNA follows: TGTGCCAGCAGTCCCACCCTGGACAGGACCTCTGGGGCCAACGTCCTGACTTTC. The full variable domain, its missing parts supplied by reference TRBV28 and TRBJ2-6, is DVKVTQSSRYLVKRTGEKVFLECVQDMDHENMFWYRQDPGLGLRLIYFSYDVKMKEKGDIPEGYSVSREKKERFSLILESASTNQTSMYLCASSPTLDRTSGANVLTFGAGSRLTVL.

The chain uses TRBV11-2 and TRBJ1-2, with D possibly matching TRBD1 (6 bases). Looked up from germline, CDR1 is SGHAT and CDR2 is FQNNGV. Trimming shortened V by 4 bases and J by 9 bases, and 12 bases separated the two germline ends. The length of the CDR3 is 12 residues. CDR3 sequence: CASSSAGARYTF. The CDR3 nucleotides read TGTGCCAGCAGCTCGGCAGGGGCTCGCTACACCTTC. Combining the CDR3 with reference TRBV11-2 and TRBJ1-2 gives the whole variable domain EAGVAQSPRYKIIEKRQSVAFWCNPISGHATLYWYQQILGQGPKLLIQFQNNGVVDDSQLPKDRFSAERLKGVDSTLKIQPAKLEDSAVYLCASSSAGARYTFGSGTRLTVV.

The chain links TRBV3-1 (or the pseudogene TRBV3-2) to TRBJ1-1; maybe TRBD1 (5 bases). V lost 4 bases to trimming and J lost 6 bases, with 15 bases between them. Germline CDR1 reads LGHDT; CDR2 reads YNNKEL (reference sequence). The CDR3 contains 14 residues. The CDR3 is CASSRGLGSAEAFF. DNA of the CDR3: TGTGCCAGCAGCCGGGGACTGGGATCAGCTGAAGCTTTCTTT.

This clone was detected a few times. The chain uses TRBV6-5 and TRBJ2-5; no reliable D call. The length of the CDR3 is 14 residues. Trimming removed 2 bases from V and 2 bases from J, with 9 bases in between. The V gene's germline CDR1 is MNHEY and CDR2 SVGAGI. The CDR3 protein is CASSYSQAQETQYF. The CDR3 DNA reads TGTGCCAGCAGTTACAGTCAGGCTCAAGAGACCCAGTACTTC.

The CDR3 spells CAWSAKNGRGAYGYTF. The CDR3 DNA follows: TGTGCCTGGAGTGCGAAAAACGGGAGGGGCGCATATGGCTACACCTTC. The V and J genes are TRBV30 and TRBJ1-2; D possibly corresponds to TRBD1 (5 bases). The CDR3 totals 16 residues. V was shortened by 1 base and J by 5 bases, with 20 bases between the two germline ends. Germline CDR1 and CDR2: GTSNPN and SVGIG (reference sequence). The variable domain in full, with the rest retrieved from reference TRBV30 and TRBJ1-2, is SQTIHQWPATLVQPVGSPLSLECTVEGTSNPNLYWYRQAAGRGLQLLFYSVGIGQISSEVPQNLSASRPQDRQFILSSKKLLLSDSGFYLCAWSAKNGRGAYGYTFGSGTRLTVV.

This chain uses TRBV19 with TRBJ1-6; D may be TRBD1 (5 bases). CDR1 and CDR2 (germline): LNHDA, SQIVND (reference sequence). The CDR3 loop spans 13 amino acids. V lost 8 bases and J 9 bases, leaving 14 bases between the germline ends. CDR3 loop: CASQGQRTSPLHF. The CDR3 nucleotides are TGTGCCAGTCAGGGTCAGAGGACTTCACCCCTCCACTTT.

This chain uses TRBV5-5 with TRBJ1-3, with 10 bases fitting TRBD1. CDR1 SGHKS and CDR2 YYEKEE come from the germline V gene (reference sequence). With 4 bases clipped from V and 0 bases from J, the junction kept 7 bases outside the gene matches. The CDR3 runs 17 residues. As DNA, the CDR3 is TGTGCCAGCAGCCGCGGACAGGGGGTCTTCTCTGGAAACACCATATATTTT. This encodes CASSRGQGVFSGNTIYF.

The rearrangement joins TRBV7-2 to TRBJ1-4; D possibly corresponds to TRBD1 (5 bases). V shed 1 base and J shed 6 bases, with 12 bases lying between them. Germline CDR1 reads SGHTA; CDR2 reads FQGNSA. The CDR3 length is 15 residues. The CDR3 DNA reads TGTGCCAGCAGCTTAGACGGGGGATTAGATGAAAAACTGTTTTTT. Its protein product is CASSLDGGLDEKLFF.

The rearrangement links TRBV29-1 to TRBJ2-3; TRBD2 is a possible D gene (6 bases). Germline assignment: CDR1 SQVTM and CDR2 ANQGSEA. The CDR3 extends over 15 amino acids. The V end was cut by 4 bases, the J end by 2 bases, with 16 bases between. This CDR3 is CSVGLSGRVTDTQYF. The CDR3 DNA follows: TGCAGCGTTGGTCTGAGCGGGCGGGTCACAGATACGCAGTATTTT.

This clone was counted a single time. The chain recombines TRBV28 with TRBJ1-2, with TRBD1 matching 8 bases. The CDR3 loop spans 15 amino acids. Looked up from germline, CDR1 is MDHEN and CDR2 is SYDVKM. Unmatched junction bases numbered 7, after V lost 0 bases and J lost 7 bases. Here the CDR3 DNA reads TGTGCCAGCAGTTTATGGGCAGGGGGCTCAGGTGGCTACACCTTC. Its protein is CASSLWAGGSGGYTF.

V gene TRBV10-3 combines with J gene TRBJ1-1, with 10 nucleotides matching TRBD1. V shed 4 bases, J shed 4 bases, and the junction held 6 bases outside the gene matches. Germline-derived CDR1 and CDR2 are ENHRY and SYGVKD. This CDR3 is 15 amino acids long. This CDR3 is CAISGGQGLGTEAFF. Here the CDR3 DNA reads TGTGCCATCAGTGGGGGACAGGGGCTAGGCACTGAAGCTTTCTTT.

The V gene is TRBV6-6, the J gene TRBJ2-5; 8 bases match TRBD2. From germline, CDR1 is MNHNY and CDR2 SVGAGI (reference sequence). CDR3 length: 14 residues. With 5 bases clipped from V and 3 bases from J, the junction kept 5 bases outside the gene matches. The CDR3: CASSKATSEETQYF. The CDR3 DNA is TGTGCCAGCAGTAAGGCGACTAGCGAAGAGACCCAGTACTTC.

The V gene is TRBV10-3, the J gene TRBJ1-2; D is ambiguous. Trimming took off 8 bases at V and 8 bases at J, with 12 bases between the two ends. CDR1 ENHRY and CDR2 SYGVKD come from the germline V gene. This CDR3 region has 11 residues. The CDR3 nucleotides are TGTGCCATCGGGCAGGCTGAAGGCTACACCTTC. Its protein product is CAIGQAEGYTF.

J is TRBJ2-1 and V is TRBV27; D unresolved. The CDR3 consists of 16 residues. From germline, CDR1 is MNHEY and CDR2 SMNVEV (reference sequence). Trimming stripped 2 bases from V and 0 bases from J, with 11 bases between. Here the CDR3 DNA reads TGTGCCAGCAGTTTAGAGACAACCAGCTCCTACAATGAGCAGTTCTTC. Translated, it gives CASSLETTSSYNEQFF.

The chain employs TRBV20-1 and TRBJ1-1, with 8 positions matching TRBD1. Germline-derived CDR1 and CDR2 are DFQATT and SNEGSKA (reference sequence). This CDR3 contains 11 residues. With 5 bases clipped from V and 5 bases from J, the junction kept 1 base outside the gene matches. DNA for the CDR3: TGCAGTGCTTACAGGGGGACTGAAGCTTTCTTT. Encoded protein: CSAYRGTEAFF.

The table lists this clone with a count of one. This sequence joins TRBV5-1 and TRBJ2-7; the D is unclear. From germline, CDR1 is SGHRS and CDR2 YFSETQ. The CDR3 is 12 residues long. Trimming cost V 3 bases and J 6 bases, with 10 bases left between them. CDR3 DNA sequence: TGCGCCAGCAGCTCTCGCCTCGGCGAGCAGTACTTC. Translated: CASSSRLGEQYF.

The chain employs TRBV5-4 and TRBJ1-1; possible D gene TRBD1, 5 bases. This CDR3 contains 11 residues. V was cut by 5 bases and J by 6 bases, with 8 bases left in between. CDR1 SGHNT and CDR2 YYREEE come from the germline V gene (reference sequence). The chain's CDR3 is CASSGGSEAFF. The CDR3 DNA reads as TGTGCCAGCAGTGGGGGGTCTGAAGCTTTCTTT.

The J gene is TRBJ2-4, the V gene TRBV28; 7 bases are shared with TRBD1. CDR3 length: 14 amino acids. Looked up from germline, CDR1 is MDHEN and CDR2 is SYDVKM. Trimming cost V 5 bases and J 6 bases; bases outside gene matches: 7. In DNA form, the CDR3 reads TGTGCCAGCAGTACTCTCCGGGACAGAAACATTCAGTACTTC. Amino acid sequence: CASSTLRDRNIQYF.

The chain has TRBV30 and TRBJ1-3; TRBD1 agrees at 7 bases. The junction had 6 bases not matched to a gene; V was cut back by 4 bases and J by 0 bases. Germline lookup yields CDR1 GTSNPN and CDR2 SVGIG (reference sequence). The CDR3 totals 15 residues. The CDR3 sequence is CAWTLRGVSGNTIYF. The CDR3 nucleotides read TGTGCCTGGACCCTCAGGGGGGTCTCTGGAAACACCATATATTTT.

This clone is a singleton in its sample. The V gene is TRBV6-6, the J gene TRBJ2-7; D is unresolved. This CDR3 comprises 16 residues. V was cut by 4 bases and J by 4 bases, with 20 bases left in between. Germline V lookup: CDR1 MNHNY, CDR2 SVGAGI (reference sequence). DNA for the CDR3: TGTGCCAGCAGTTCACGACCCCAACTATTAAGTTACGAGCAGTACTTC. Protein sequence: CASSSRPQLLSYEQYF.